Below are 19 T cell receptor beta chains sequenced from a single sample in a study of T cells in localized non-small cell lung cancer. The repertoire was sequenced with immunoSEQ multiplex PCR; TCRdb's copy has only in-frame clones and lacks some. Among about 40,000 clones listed, around 87% were seen once. Sequencing used peripheral blood, obtained before any cancer treatment. These receptors were taken from a man aged 18 to 49 with stage I lung adenocarcinoma.

This chain's CDR3 is CASSLGSGSGGEQYF. The CDR3 coding sequence is TGCGCCAGCAGTCTGGGGTCAGGCTCGGGGGGCGAGCAGTACTTC. The chain carries TRBV5-1 and TRBJ2-7; TRBD2 aligns across 7 bases. V lost 5 bases and J lost 6; bases outside the gene matches: 14. This CDR3 contains 15 residues. Per the germline V gene, CDR1 is SGHRS and CDR2 is YFSETQ. Looking up the rest from reference TRBV5-1 and TRBJ2-7 gives the full variable domain: KAGVTQTPRYLIKTRGQQVTLSCSPISGHRSVSWYQQTPGQGLQFLFEYFSETQRNKGNFPGRFSGRQFSNSRSEMNVSTLELGDSALYLCASSLGSGSGGEQYFGPGTRLTVT.

The gene calls are TRBV4-1 and TRBJ2-1, with 11 positions matching TRBD2. The germline CDR1 and CDR2 sequences are MGHRA and YSYEKL. V gave up 3 bases and J gave up 6 bases; unmatched junction bases: 7. The CDR3 loop spans 16 amino acids. In DNA form, the CDR3 reads TGCGCCAGCAGCCAGTCGGGACTAGCGGCACCCAATGAGCAGTTCTTC. Amino acid sequence: CASSQSGLAAPNEQFF.

V usage is TRBV19 and J usage is TRBJ2-7; no clear D. CDR1 and CDR2 (germline): LNHDA, SQIVND (reference sequence). CDR3 length: 15 residues. V lost 3 bases to trimming and J lost 4 bases, with 16 bases between them. Here the CDR3 reads CASSIGQRPDYEQYF. CDR3 nucleotides: TGTGCCAGTAGTATCGGGCAGAGGCCCGATTACGAGCAGTACTTC.

The chain employs TRBV18 and TRBJ1-6, with D unresolved. Trimming stripped 2 bases from V and 8 bases from J, with 4 bases between. The CDR3 has 12 residues. Germline CDR1 is KGHSH and CDR2 is LQKENI. CDR3 region: CASSPKDSPLHF. The CDR3, as DNA: TGTGCCAGCTCACCAAAGGATTCACCCCTCCACTTT.

For this clone: One junction end does not reproduce the germline sequence, and a read error may be involved. The CDR3 DNA reads TGTGCCAGCAGCTTGGAAGGTGGGTCCTCCGAGCAGTACTTC. Its translation: CASSLEGGSSEQYF. The J gene is TRBJ2-7, the V gene TRBV5-4; D is unclear. The CDR3 consists of 14 residues. Germline CDR1 reads SGHNT; CDR2 reads YYREEE (reference sequence).

V gene TRBV5-1 combines with J gene TRBJ2-3; 9 positions agree with TRBD1. J was trimmed by 2 bases and V by 1 base; bases with no gene match: 5. The CDR3 loop spans 16 amino acids. Germline V gives CDR1 SGHRS, CDR2 YFSETQ. The CDR3 protein is CASSLQGDRATDTQYF. For the CDR3, the DNA is TGCGCCAGCAGCTTGCAAGGGGACAGGGCCACAGATACGCAGTATTTT.

The chain joins TRBV18 to TRBJ1-1; D may be TRBD1 (6 bases). The CDR3 has 14 amino acids. Germline-derived CDR1 and CDR2 are KGHSH and LQKENI. Trimming pared 5 bases from V and 4 bases from J, leaving 14 bases between. This CDR3 is CASSKIQGLTEAFF. As DNA, the CDR3 is TGTGCCAGCTCAAAGATACAGGGCCTCACTGAAGCTTTCTTT. The full variable domain, in which reference TRBV18 and TRBJ1-1 provide the parts outside the CDR3, is NAGVMQNPRHLVRRRGQEARLRCSPMKGHSHVYWYRQLPEEGLKFMVYLQKENIIDESGMPKERFSAEFPKEGPSILRIQQVVRGDSAAYFCASSKIQGLTEAFFGQGTRLTVV.

The chain carries TRBV28 and TRBJ1-2; D ambiguous. V lost 6 bases to trimming and J lost 2 bases, with 19 bases between them. Germline V gives CDR1 MDHEN, CDR2 SYDVKM. The CDR3 has 16 residues. Written as DNA, the CDR3 is TGTGCCAGCAGCCTCAGGCCCCGGGCTATGAACTATGGCTACACCTTC. Its translation is CASSLRPRAMNYGYTF.

This sequence joins TRBV4-3 and TRBJ2-3; TRBD2 agrees at 11 bases. The V gene's germline CDR1 is LGHNA and CDR2 YSLEER. This CDR3 spans 16 amino acids. J gave up 6 bases and V 3 bases, and 8 bases lay outside the gene matches. The CDR3: CASSQLAGGSSDTQYF. CDR3 coding DNA: TGCGCCAGCAGCCAGCTAGCGGGGGGATCCTCTGATACGCAGTATTTT.

The rearrangement uses TRBV7-8 and TRBJ1-2; D ambiguous. V was trimmed by 6 bases and J by 5 bases, leaving 13 bases between them. The CDR3 runs to 13 residues. Germline lookup yields CDR1 SGHVS and CDR2 FQNEAQ. DNA of the CDR3: TGTGCCAGCAGTCCTACAGTGTTATATGGCTACACCTTC. Translated, it gives CASSPTVLYGYTF. The full variable domain, completed using reference TRBV7-8 and TRBJ1-2, is GAGVSQSPRYKVAKRGQDVALRCDPISGHVSLFWYQQALGQGPEFLTYFQNEAQLDKSGLPSDRFFAERPEGSVSTLKIQRTQQEDSAVYLCASSPTVLYGYTFGSGTRLTVV.

The J gene is TRBJ1-1, the V gene TRBV5-1; D is unclear. Germline V CDR1 and CDR2: SGHRS, YFSETQ. The germline V and J ends were trimmed by 2 bases and 3 bases, with 8 bases remaining between them. This CDR3 is 13 amino acids long. CDR3 sequence reads: CASSFTEDTEAFF. DNA of the CDR3: TGCGCCAGCAGCTTTACTGAGGACACTGAAGCTTTCTTT.

The chain links TRBV14 to TRBJ1-3; 7 positions match TRBD1. This CDR3 is built from 16 residues. The V segment lost 8 bases and the J segment 3 bases; nucleotides outside the gene matches: 13. From germline, CDR1 is SGHDN and CDR2 FVKESK. The CDR3 nucleotides read TGTGCCAGCCAGCCGCGAGGAGGGGGCGGTGGAAACACCATATATTTT. This sequence encodes CASQPRGGGGGNTIYF.

V usage is TRBV6-6 and J usage is TRBJ1-2; no definite D call. The CDR3 is 13 amino acids. Trimming took off 0 bases at V and 4 bases at J, with 6 bases between the two ends. CDR1 and CDR2 from the germline V gene are MNHNY and SVGAGI (reference sequence). DNA of the CDR3: TGTGCCAGCAGTTACTCCGGAACCTATGGCTACACCTTC. Translated: CASSYSGTYGYTF.

The chain links TRBV5-5 to TRBJ1-6; TRBD1 might be the D (6 bases). The CDR3 loop spans 13 amino acids. The V gene's germline CDR1 is SGHKS and CDR2 YYEKEE (reference sequence). V lost 2 bases and J lost 10, with 10 bases in between. The CDR3 protein is CASSLQGASPLHF. For the CDR3, the DNA is TGTGCCAGCAGCTTACAGGGAGCATCACCCCTCCACTTT.

The gene calls are TRBV7-2 and TRBJ1-3, with D unresolved. In germline, CDR1 is SGHTA, CDR2 FQGNSA. Trimming cost V 4 bases and J 0 bases, with 13 bases left between them. The CDR3 loop spans 16 amino acids. DNA of the CDR3: TGTGCCAGCAGCTCCGCGGCGGGAGCCTCTGGAAACACCATATATTTT. This gives the protein CASSSAAGASGNTIYF.

The chain carries TRBV4-3 and TRBJ1-6; no clear D gene. Germline values: CDR1 LGHNA, CDR2 YSLEER. Trimming removed 0 bases at V and 7 bases at J, with 4 bases between. This CDR3 has 13 amino acids. In DNA, the CDR3 is TGCGCCAGCAGCCAAGATAGGAATTCACCCCTCCACTTT. Translated, it gives CASSQDRNSPLHF.

The V and J genes are TRBV28 and TRBJ1-2, with a weak D call TRBD1 (5 bases). Germline assignment: CDR1 MDHEN and CDR2 SYDVKM. Trimming shortened V by 7 bases and J by 8 bases, and 17 bases separated the two germline ends. The CDR3 is 13 residues long. In nucleotides, the CDR3 is TGTGCCAGCATCCTAGGGCAGGGAGGGGGCTACACCTTC. Protein product: CASILGQGGGYTF.

Note on this clone: Relative to the germline gene, one junction end is altered; a read error may explain this. The V call is TRBV7-9, the J call TRBJ1-2; D may be TRBD1 (6 bases). The CDR3 runs 16 residues. In germline, CDR1 is SEHNR, CDR2 FQNEAQ (reference sequence). The CDR3 reads CASGLGLEGTFYGYTF. For the CDR3, the DNA is TGTGCCAGCGGCTTAGGCTTAGAGGGGACATTCTATGGCTACACCTTC. Together with reference TRBV7-9 and TRBJ1-2, the CDR3 gives the full variable domain: DTGVSQNPRHKITKRGQNVTFRCDPISEHNRLYWYRQTLGQGPEFLTYFQNEAQLEKSRLLSDRFSAERPKGSFSTLEIQRTEQGDSAMYLCASGLGLEGTFYGYTFGSGTRLTVV.

This sequence joins TRBV30 and TRBJ1-2; D may be TRBD1 (5 bases). The CDR3 spans 13 residues. V lost 5 bases and J lost 4, with 14 bases in between. CDR1 is GTSNPN, CDR2 SVGIG, per germline (reference sequence). CDR3 bases: TGTGCCTGGGAAGGCAGGGTGGGCTATGGCTACACCTTC. This sequence encodes CAWEGRVGYGYTF.